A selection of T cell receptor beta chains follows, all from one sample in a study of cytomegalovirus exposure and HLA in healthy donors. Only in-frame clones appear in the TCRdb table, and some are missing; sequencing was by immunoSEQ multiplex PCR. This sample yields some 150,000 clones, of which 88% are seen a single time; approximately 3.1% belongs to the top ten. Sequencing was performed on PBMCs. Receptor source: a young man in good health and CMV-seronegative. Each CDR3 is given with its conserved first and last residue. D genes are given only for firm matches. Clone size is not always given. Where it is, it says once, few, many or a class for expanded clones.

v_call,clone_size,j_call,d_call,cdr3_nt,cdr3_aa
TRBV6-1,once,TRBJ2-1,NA,TGTGCCAGCAGCGCATCACTGCCGTCCTACAATGAGCAGTTCTTC,CASSASLPSYNEQFF
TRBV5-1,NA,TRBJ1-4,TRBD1,TGCGCCAGCAGCACCGGGACAGGGGGTGAAAAACTGTTTTTT,CASSTGTGGEKLFF
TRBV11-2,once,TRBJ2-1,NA,TGTGCCACACGGACTACCCTTGACAATGAGCAGTTCTTC,CATRTTLDNEQFF
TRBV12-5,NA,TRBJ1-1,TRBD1,TGTGCTAGTGGTTTGGACGGGACAGAAAACACTGAAGCTTTCTTT,CASGLDGTENTEAFF
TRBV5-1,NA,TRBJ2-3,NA,TGCGCCAGCAGCTTGGCAGGCACCACAGATACGCAGTATTTT,CASSLAGTTDTQYF
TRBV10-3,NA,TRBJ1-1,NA,TGTGCCATCAGTGACCTAGGGGGGGAGGCTAACACTGAAGCTTTCTTT,CAISDLGGEANTEAFF
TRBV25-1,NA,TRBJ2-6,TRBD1,TGTGCCAGTGACAGGGCTGGGGCCAACGTCCTGACTTTC,CASDRAGANVLTF
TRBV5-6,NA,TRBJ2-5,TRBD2,TGTGCCAGCAGCTTGGCTAGCGGGGGTGTAGAGACCCAGTACTTC,CASSLASGGVETQYF
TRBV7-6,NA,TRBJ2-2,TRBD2,TGTGCCAGCTCTTTTGCGGGGGGTCGATACACCGGGGAGCTGTTTTTT,CASSFAGGRYTGELFF
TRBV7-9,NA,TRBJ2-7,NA,TGTGCCAGCAGCGCGAGCTCCTACGAGCAGTACTTC,CASSASSYEQYF
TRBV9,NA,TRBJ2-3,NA,TGTGCCAGCAGCATTGACCCGACGGGAAGGGGGGATACGCAGTATTTT,CASSIDPTGRGDTQYF
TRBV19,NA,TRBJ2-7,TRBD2,TGTGCCAGTAGTATAGCTAGCGGGAGGCACGAGCAGTACTTC,CASSIASGRHEQYF
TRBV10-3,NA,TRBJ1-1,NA,TGTGCCAAGGGGTATCGAGGATTTGAAGCTTTCTTT,CAKGYRGFEAFF
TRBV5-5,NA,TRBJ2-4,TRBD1,TGTGCCAGCAGCGGGATGGACAGGGGCAACATTCAGTACTTC,CASSGMDRGNIQYF
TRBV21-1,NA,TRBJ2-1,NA,TGTGCCAGCACCCGGGACTGCAATGAGCAGTTCTTC,CASTRDCNEQFF
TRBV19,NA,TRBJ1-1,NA,TGTGCCAGTAGTACCCTAGGCACTGAAGCTTTCTTT,CASSTLGTEAFF
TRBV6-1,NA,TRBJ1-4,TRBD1,TGTGCCAGCAACCAAGGACAGGCTCGGAATGAAAAACTGTTTTTT,CASNQGQARNEKLFF
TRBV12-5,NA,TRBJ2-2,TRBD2,TGTGCTAGTGGTTTGGACCTAGCGGCGAACACCGGGGAGCTGTTTTTT,CASGLDLAANTGELFF
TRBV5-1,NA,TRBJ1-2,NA,TGCGCCAGCAGCTTTGGGGCGCAGCCGGATGGCTACACCTTC,CASSFGAQPDGYTF
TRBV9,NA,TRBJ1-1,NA,TGTGCCAGCAAGAGGGAGAACACTGAAGCTTTCTTT,CASKRENTEAFF
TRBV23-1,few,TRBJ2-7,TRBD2,TGCGCCAGCAGACGCAATCTGGACTTTATTAAGACTAGCTGGTACGAGCAGTACTTC,CASRRNLDFIKTSWYEQYF
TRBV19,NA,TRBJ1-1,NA,TGTGCCAGTAGTGAACCCAGGGACACTGAAGCTTTCTTT,CASSEPRDTEAFF
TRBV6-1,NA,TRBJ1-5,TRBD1,TGTGCCAGCAGTATTGGGACAGGGGATAGCCAGCCCCAGCATTTT,CASSIGTGDSQPQHF
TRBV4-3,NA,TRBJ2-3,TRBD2,TGCGCCAGCAGCCAAGATTCGGCTAGCGGGACCGATACGCAGTATTTT,CASSQDSASGTDTQYF
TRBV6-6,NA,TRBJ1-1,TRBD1,TGTGCCAGCAGTTACCACGGACAGGCGGCTGAAGCTTTCTTT,CASSYHGQAAEAFF
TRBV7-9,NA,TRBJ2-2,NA,TGTGCCAGCAGCTCACTCACCGGGGAGCTGTTTTTT,CASSSLTGELFF
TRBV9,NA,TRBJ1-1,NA,TGTGCCAGCAGCCCCAGGCTCACTGAAGCTTTCTTT,CASSPRLTEAFF
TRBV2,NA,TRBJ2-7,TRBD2,TGTGCCAGCAGTGAATTGCCCCCGGGGGGAGGCGAGCAGTACTTC,CASSELPPGGGEQYF
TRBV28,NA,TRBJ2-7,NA,TGTGCCAGCAGTTTCGGACAGAGGAGGGAGCAGTACTTC,CASSFGQRREQYF
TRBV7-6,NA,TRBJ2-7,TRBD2,TGTGCCAGTAGCGGGAGTTCCTACGAGCAGTACTTC,CASSGSSYEQYF
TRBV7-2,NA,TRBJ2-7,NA,TGTGCCAGCAGCCCGACTTCTAGAGGCTACGAGCAGTACTTC,CASSPTSRGYEQYF
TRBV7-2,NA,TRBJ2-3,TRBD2,TGTGCCAGCAGCTTAAAGGCGGGGGTCACAGATACGCAGTATTTT,CASSLKAGVTDTQYF
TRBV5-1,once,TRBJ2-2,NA,TGCGCCAGCATCCCGGGAACCCACAACACCGGGGAGCTGTTTTTT,CASIPGTHNTGELFF